This paragraph reports one T cell receptor beta chain. Sequenced by immunoSEQ multiplex PCR; TCRdb stores in-frame clones only, minus some. In the table there are 200,000 to 250,000 clones, 65% to 85% of which are singletons. The data were taken from a study of blood T cell repertoires in COVID-19. This CDR3 has 14 residues. Germline CDR1 and CDR2: GTSNPN and SVGIG (reference sequence). V dropped 1 base and J dropped 1 base, with 7 bases sitting between them. Specimen: peripheral blood. This TCR was sampled from a woman older than 75 with acute or convalescent COVID-19. This chain connects TRBV30 to TRBJ2-2; no reliable D call. CDR3: CAWSEAGNTGELFF. In DNA, the CDR3 is TGTGCCTGGAGTGAGGCAGGGAACACCGGGGAGCTGTTTTTT.